This T cell receptor beta chain was sequenced in a study of blood T cell repertoires in COVID-19. At the level of the study: Collection of acute and convalescent COVID-19 samples took place in the United States, Italy and Spain. T cells, B-cell-depleted T cells, or PBMCs supplied cDNA or gDNA.

The V end was cut by 0 bases, the J end by 6 bases, with 15 bases between. Germline V lookup: CDR1 SGDLS, CDR2 YYNGEE. This CDR3 spans 15 amino acids. Original analysis: Estimated nucleated cell counts came from reference gene primer amplification. The repertoire was sequenced with immunoSEQ multiplex PCR; TCRdb's copy has only in-frame clones and lacks some. The V and J calls and clone size come from that table; D and trimming were worked out from the DNA. The repertoire holds around 150,000 clones, 65% to 85% seen once, with roughly a tenth in the top ten. The chain joins TRBV9 to TRBJ1-2; D is ambiguous. The TCR originated in a woman of 80 years or more with active or convalescent COVID-19. Sequenced material: peripheral blood. The CDR3 loop is CASSVVAGKVDGYTF. CDR3 coding DNA: TGTGCCAGCAGCGTAGTCGCCGGGAAGGTGGATGGCTACACCTTC.